The present T cell receptor (beta chain) was sequenced within a study of CD8+CD57+ T cells in acquired aplastic anemia. Study findings and constraints: Controls did not differ significantly from patients in CD8+ Simpson's diversity.

The sequenced patients had an expansion of CD8+CD57+ cells seen by flow cytometry. This clonotype showed up just a few times. Its antigen is unknown. Genomic DNA, the template, was used for profiling of the TCR beta VDJ and CDR3. Each CDR3 protein gets one entry after TCRdb re-called the reads with MiXCR. The table includes around 50,000 distinct CDR3 sequences, roughly three fifths detected once. Trimming removed 5 bases at V and 6 bases at J, with 12 bases between. The V gene's germline CDR1 is SGDLS and CDR2 YYNGEE. This CDR3 spans 14 amino acids. The chain carries TRBV9 and TRBJ1-6, with D perhaps matching TRBD1 (6 bases). The sequence derives from a human donor with aplastic anemia. What was sequenced was sorted CD4+, CD8+, or CD8+CD57+ T cells (not recorded which) from PBMCs. Here the CDR3 DNA reads TGTGCCAGCAGGGGGGGCGAAGGTAATTCACCCCTCCACTTT. Translation gives CASRGGEGNSPLHF.